Shown below are 19 T cell receptor beta chains from a single sample sequenced in a study of blood T cell repertoires in COVID-19. Only in-frame clones appear in the TCRdb table, and some are missing; sequencing was by immunoSEQ multiplex PCR. The sample lists 300,000 to 350,000 clones, roughly nine tenths occurring once. The sample comprised PBMCs or T cells enriched from blood (not recorded which). Source of these receptors: a woman in her 30s who had been exposed to COVID-19.

The gene calls are TRBV15 and TRBJ1-1; D ambiguous. The V end was cut by 0 bases, the J end by 2 bases, with 10 bases between. This CDR3 has 15 residues. Germline V gene lookup returns CDR1 LNHNV and CDR2 YYDKDF (reference sequence). In nucleotides, the CDR3 is TGTGCCACCAGCAGAGATCACAGCCTTAACACTGAAGCTTTCTTT. It encodes CATSRDHSLNTEAFF.

The V and J genes are TRBV27 and TRBJ1-1, with 7 bases identical to TRBD1. CDR3 length equals 13 residues. Germline V lookup: CDR1 MNHEY, CDR2 SMNVEV (reference sequence). Trimming at V came to 5 bases and at J to 5 bases, leaving 5 bases not matched to a gene. In DNA form, the CDR3 reads TGTGCCAGCAGTCCGACAGGGTGGACTGAAGCTTTCTTT. As protein: CASSPTGWTEAFF.

The J gene is TRBJ2-1, the V gene TRBV10-3; a weak D match, TRBD2 (6 bases). V lost 6 bases to trimming and J lost 9 bases, with 12 bases between them. The CDR3 covers 12 residues. CDR1 is ENHRY and CDR2 is SYGVKD in the germline V gene. CDR3 loop: CAISPGTSEQFF. The CDR3 nucleotides are TGTGCCATCAGCCCAGGGACTTCTGAGCAGTTCTTC.

CDR3 residues: CASSNRGQNTEAFF. Written as DNA, the CDR3 is TGTGCCAGTAGTAATCGGGGACAGAACACTGAAGCTTTCTTT. V gene TRBV19 combines with J gene TRBJ1-1, with D tentatively TRBD1 (6 bases). Trimming shortened V by 4 bases and J by 1 base, and 10 bases separated the two germline ends. The CDR3 extends over 14 amino acids. Looked up from germline, CDR1 is LNHDA and CDR2 is SQIVND (reference sequence).

The rearrangement links TRBV7-2 to TRBJ2-5; D gene ambiguous. Trimming cost V 3 bases and J 5 bases, with 10 bases left between them. CDR1 and CDR2 (germline): SGHTA, FQGNSA. The CDR3 sequence is 13 residues long. The CDR3 protein is CASSFGNGETQYF. CDR3 bases: TGTGCCAGCAGCTTCGGTAACGGGGAGACCCAGTACTTC.

This chain connects TRBV5-1 to TRBJ1-2; D is ambiguous. V lost 4 bases and J 7 bases, leaving 11 bases between the germline ends. CDR1 and CDR2 from the germline V gene are SGHRS and YFSETQ. This CDR3 is built from 12 residues. The CDR3 here is CASSPSRGGYTF. In nucleotides, the CDR3 is TGCGCCAGCAGCCCCTCCCGAGGTGGCTACACCTTC.

V and J are TRBV18 and TRBJ1-5; D gene ambiguous. V lost 3 bases and J lost 0, with 12 bases in between. Germline V gene sequence: CDR1 KGHSH, CDR2 LQKENI. The CDR3 sequence is 16 residues long. CDR3 protein: CASSPPYSGSNQPQHF. The CDR3 DNA is TGTGCCAGCTCACCCCCATATTCAGGTAGCAATCAGCCCCAGCATTTT.

V usage is TRBV30 and J usage is TRBJ2-3; possibly TRBD2 for D (7 bases). Germline V gives CDR1 GTSNPN, CDR2 SVGIG (reference sequence). V lost 0 bases, J lost 3 bases, and 10 bases lay in between. The CDR3 has 14 residues. This chain's CDR3 is CAWSVKGGTDTQYF. CDR3 sequence (DNA): TGTGCCTGGAGTGTGAAGGGGGGGACAGATACGCAGTATTTT.

The V call is TRBV10-3, the J call TRBJ1-5; TRBD1 agrees at 12 bases. The CDR3 consists of 15 residues. Germline V gene lookup returns CDR1 ENHRY and CDR2 SYGVKD. The V gene end was trimmed by 6 bases and the J gene end by 5 bases; junction bases not matched to a gene: 5. Written as DNA, the CDR3 is TGTGCCATCAGGGTCGGGACAGGGGGCGATCAGCCCCAGCATTTT. Its protein product is CAIRVGTGGDQPQHF.

CDR3 DNA sequence: TGTGCCAGCAGCTTCGACAGGGGATTTAGCAATGAGCAGTTCTTC. It encodes CASSFDRGFSNEQFF. J is TRBJ2-1 and V is TRBV11-1; 8 nucleotides match TRBD1. Germline V gives CDR1 SGHAT, CDR2 FQDESV (reference sequence). V was pared by 3 bases and J by 6 bases, with 7 bases of the junction left unmatched. The CDR3 runs 15 residues.

There are a few counts of this clone. The chain couples TRBV28 to TRBJ1-1; a weak D match, TRBD1 (5 bases). The CDR3 length is 12 residues. V was shortened by 6 bases and J by 8 bases, with 13 bases between the two germline ends. The germline CDR1 and CDR2 sequences are MDHEN and SYDVKM. The CDR3 bases are TGTGCCAGCAGGTTTGCGAGGACAGAAGCTTTCTTT. Translated: CASRFARTEAFF.

The V and J genes are TRBV9 and TRBJ2-5; 15 nucleotides match TRBD2. The CDR3 is 17 amino acids. The J segment lost 5 bases and the V segment lost 2 bases, leaving 7 bases of the junction unmatched. Germline CDR1 SGDLS, CDR2 YYNGEE. The CDR3 sequence: CASSVGTSGGPLETQYF. For the CDR3, the DNA is TGTGCCAGCAGCGTCGGGACTAGCGGGGGGCCGCTGGAGACCCAGTACTTC. Combining the CDR3 with reference TRBV9 and TRBJ2-5 gives the whole variable domain DSGVTQTPKHLITATGQRVTLRCSPRSGDLSVYWYQQSLDQGLQFLIQYYNGEERAKGNILERFSAQQFPDLHSELNLSSLELGDSALYFCASSVGTSGGPLETQYFGPGTRLLVL.

This chain uses TRBV7-6 with TRBJ1-1; 8 bases match TRBD1. This CDR3 has 14 amino acids. V dropped 1 base and J dropped 6; count of bases not matched to a gene: 4. Germline values: CDR1 SGHVS, CDR2 FNYEAQ. CDR3 sequence reads: CASSLVGTGSEAFF. The CDR3 DNA reads TGTGCCAGCAGCTTAGTCGGGACAGGCTCTGAAGCTTTCTTT. Based on the CDR3 plus reference TRBV7-6 and TRBJ1-1, the full variable domain is GAGVSQSPRYKVTKRGQDVALRCDPISGHVSLYWYRQALGQGPEFLTYFNYEAQQDKSGLPNDRFSAERPEGSISTLTIQRTEQRDSAMYRCASSLVGTGSEAFFGQGTRLTVV.

The CDR3 is CASSFEDRGRDEQFF. As DNA, the CDR3 is TGTGCCAGCAGCTTCGAGGACAGGGGGCGTGATGAGCAGTTCTTC. The V gene is TRBV5-4, the J gene TRBJ2-1, with 11 positions matching TRBD1. The CDR3 sequence is 15 residues long. The ends lost 2 bases at V and 8 bases at J; junction bases unmatched: 6. CDR1 is SGHNT, CDR2 YYREEE, per germline (reference sequence).

The chain links TRBV2 to TRBJ1-1, with D unclear. The CDR3 is made up of 15 amino acids. Trimming shortened V by 9 bases and J by 1 base, and 18 bases separated the two germline ends. CDR1 is SNHLY, CDR2 FYNNEI, per germline. Here the CDR3 reads CARQTYSNRNTEAFF. Here the CDR3 DNA reads TGTGCCAGACAGACATACTCAAACAGGAACACTGAAGCTTTCTTT.

The chain uses TRBV18 and TRBJ1-1, with D perhaps TRBD1 (5 bases). V was shortened by 3 bases and J by 2 bases, with 13 bases between the two germline ends. The CDR3 has 15 amino acids. Germline lookup yields CDR1 KGHSH and CDR2 LQKENI. The CDR3 spells CASSPTRQSNTEAFF. The CDR3 DNA sequence: TGTGCCAGCTCACCCACTCGACAGAGTAACACTGAAGCTTTCTTT. Using reference TRBV18 and TRBJ1-1 for the parts outside the CDR3, the full variable domain is NAGVMQNPRHLVRRRGQEARLRCSPMKGHSHVYWYRQLPEEGLKFMVYLQKENIIDESGMPKERFSAEFPKEGPSILRIQQVVRGDSAAYFCASSPTRQSNTEAFFGQGTRLTVV.

This rearrangement joins TRBV6-2 or TRBV6-3 to TRBJ2-7; 7 positions match TRBD1. Germline trimming cut 5 bases from V and 0 bases from J; bases unmatched to any gene: 10. This CDR3 contains 16 residues. CDR1 is MNHEY, CDR2 SVGEGT, per germline. The CDR3 DNA reads TGTGCCAGCAGTCCACATAATGACAGGGACTCCTACGAGCAGTACTTC. This codes for CASSPHNDRDSYEQYF.

The rearrangement joins TRBV5-1 to TRBJ1-1; the D gene is possibly TRBD1 (6 bases). This CDR3 has 18 residues. Trimming shortened V by 0 bases and J by 1 base, and 19 bases separated the two germline ends. Germline CDR1 is SGHRS and CDR2 is YFSETQ. The CDR3 DNA sequence: TGCGCCAGCAGCTTGGAAGGTAGTATCCGGGACAAGAACACTGAAGCTTTCTTT. Translated, it gives CASSLEGSIRDKNTEAFF.

The chain uses TRBV3-1 (or the pseudogene TRBV3-2) and TRBJ2-5, with 14 positions matching TRBD2. Germline trimming cut 4 bases from V and 5 bases from J; bases unmatched to any gene: 6. CDR1 and CDR2 (germline): LGHDT, YNNKEL (reference sequence). This CDR3 is 16 amino acids long. The CDR3, as DNA: TGTGCCAGCAGCCGAGGGACTAGCGGGGGTCGGGAGACCCAGTACTTC. Its protein is CASSRGTSGGRETQYF.